The 7 T cell receptor beta chains given below trace back to one sample, sequenced in a study of cytomegalovirus exposure and HLA in healthy donors. Primers for the PCR totalled 60 Vbeta and 13 Jbeta. Only in-frame clones appear in the TCRdb table, and some are missing; sequencing was by immunoSEQ multiplex PCR. The table shows some 100,000 clones, with about 75% occurring only once. The sample was PBMCs. The receptors derive from a male donor in good health and CMV-seropositive.

This chain links TRBV30 with TRBJ1-2; D not certain. The germline V gene encodes CDR1 GTSNPN and CDR2 SVGIG (reference sequence). V lost 0 bases and J lost 6, with 17 bases in between. This CDR3 is 15 amino acids long. CDR3 amino acids: CAWSVYEALLDGYTF. The CDR3 region has the DNA TGTGCCTGGAGTGTATACGAAGCGTTGCTAGATGGCTACACCTTC.

There are a few counts of this clone. This sequence joins TRBV6-5 and TRBJ1-6; D uncertain. V lost 0 bases and J 0 bases, leaving 6 bases between the germline ends. This CDR3 comprises 16 residues. Germline V gene lookup returns CDR1 MNHEY and CDR2 SVGAGI. CDR3 amino acids: CASSYSWSSYNSPLHF. DNA of the CDR3: TGTGCCAGCAGTTACTCGTGGAGCTCCTATAATTCACCCCTCCACTTT.

The chain combines TRBV19 with TRBJ2-4; TRBD1 agrees at 7 bases. V gave up 7 bases and J gave up 6 bases; unmatched junction bases: 12. The CDR3 runs to 15 residues. The germline CDR1 and CDR2 sequences are LNHDA and SQIVND (reference sequence). CDR3 sequence reads: CASTTGVIGGNIQYF. DNA of the CDR3: TGTGCCAGTACCACAGGGGTTATTGGGGGAAACATTCAGTACTTC.

V gene TRBV19 combines with J gene TRBJ2-1; 9 positions match TRBD2. The length of the CDR3 is 14 residues. J was trimmed by 6 bases and V by 2 bases; bases with no gene match: 2. Germline CDR1 and CDR2: LNHDA and SQIVND (reference sequence). As DNA, the CDR3 is TGTGCCAGTAGTATACCGGGACTAGCCAATGAGCAGTTCTTC. This encodes CASSIPGLANEQFF.

The rearrangement uses TRBV4-3 and TRBJ1-2, with a tentative D call TRBD1 (6 bases). Germline V CDR1 and CDR2: LGHNA, YSLEER. The CDR3 has 18 residues. The V gene lost 0 bases and the J gene lost 4 bases, with 21 bases spanning the gap. The CDR3 nucleotides are TGCGCCAGCAGCCAAGATTTGGAGAGGGGGTCGATGATCTATGGCTACACCTTC. It translates to CASSQDLERGSMIYGYTF.

This clone was recorded many times. The V gene is TRBV15, the J gene TRBJ1-4, with 8 bases identical to TRBD1. Per the germline V gene, CDR1 is LNHNV and CDR2 is YYDKDF (reference sequence). The CDR3 sequence is 14 residues long. Trimming at V came to 3 bases and at J to 8 bases, leaving 5 bases not matched to a gene. This CDR3 reads CATSRDREEEKLFF. CDR3 in DNA: TGTGCCACCAGCAGGGACAGGGAGGAAGAAAAACTGTTTTTT. The whole variable domain, remainder taken from reference TRBV15 and TRBJ1-4, is DAMVIQNPRYQVTQFGKPVTLSCSQTLNHNVMYWYQQKSSQAPKLLFHYYDKDFNNEADTPDNFQSRRPNTSFCFLDIRSPGLGDTAMYLCATSRDREEEKLFFGSGTQLSVL.

This clone was seen just once. This chain uses TRBV15 with TRBJ1-6; no clear D gene. There are 16 residues in the CDR3. CDR1 and CDR2 from the germline V gene are LNHNV and YYDKDF (reference sequence). Trimming removed 0 bases from V and 6 bases from J, with 12 bases in between. The DNA for the CDR3 is TGTGCCACCAGCAGAGATAGAGGAGGGAGTAATTCACCCCTCCACTTT. This sequence encodes CATSRDRGGSNSPLHF.